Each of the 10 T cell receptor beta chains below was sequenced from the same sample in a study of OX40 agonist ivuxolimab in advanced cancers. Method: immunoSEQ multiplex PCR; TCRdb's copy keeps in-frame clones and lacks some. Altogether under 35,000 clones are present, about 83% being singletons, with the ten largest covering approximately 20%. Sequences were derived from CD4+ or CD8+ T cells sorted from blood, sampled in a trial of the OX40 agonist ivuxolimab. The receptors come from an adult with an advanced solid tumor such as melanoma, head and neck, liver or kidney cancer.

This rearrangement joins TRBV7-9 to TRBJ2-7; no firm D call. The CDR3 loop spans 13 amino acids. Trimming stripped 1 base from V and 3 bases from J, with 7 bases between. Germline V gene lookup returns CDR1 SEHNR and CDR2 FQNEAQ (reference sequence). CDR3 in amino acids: CASSLGQDYEQYF. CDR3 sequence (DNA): TGTGCCAGCAGCTTAGGGCAAGACTACGAGCAGTACTTC.

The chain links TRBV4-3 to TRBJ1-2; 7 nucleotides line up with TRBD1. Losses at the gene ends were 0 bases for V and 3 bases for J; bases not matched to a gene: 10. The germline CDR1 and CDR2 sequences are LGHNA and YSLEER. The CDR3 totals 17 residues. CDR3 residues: CASSQDYFPGTDYGYTF. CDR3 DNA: TGCGCCAGCAGCCAAGATTATTTCCCCGGGACAGACTATGGCTACACCTTC.

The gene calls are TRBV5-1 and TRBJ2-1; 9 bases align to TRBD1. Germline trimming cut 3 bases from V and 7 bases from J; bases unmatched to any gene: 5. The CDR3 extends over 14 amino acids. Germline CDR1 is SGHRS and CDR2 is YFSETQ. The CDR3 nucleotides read TGCGCCAGCAGCTATACAGGGGGCAGGAATGAGCAGTTCTTC. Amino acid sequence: CASSYTGGRNEQFF.

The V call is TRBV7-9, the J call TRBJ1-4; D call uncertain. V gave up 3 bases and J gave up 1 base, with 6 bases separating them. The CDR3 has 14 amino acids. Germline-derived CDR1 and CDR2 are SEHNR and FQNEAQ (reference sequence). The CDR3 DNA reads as TGTGCCAGCAGCTTTCTTGAAACTAATGAAAAACTGTTTTTT. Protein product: CASSFLETNEKLFF. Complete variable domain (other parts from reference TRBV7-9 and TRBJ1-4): DTGVSQNPRHKITKRGQNVTFRCDPISEHNRLYWYRQTLGQGPEFLTYFQNEAQLEKSRLLSDRFSAERPKGSFSTLEIQRTEQGDSAMYLCASSFLETNEKLFFGSGTQLSVL.

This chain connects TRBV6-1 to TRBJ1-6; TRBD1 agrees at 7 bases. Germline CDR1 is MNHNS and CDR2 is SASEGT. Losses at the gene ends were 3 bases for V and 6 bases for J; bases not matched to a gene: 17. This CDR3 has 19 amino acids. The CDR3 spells CASSEWSFDPGGTNSPLHF. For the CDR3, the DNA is TGTGCCAGCAGTGAGTGGAGTTTCGACCCAGGGGGAACTAATTCACCCCTCCACTTT.

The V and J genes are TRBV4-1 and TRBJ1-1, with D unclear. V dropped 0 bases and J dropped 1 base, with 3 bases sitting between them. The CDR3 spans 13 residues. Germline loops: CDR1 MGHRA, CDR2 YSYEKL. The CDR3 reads CASSQEWNTEAFF. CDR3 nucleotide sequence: TGCGCCAGCAGCCAAGAGTGGAACACTGAAGCTTTCTTT.

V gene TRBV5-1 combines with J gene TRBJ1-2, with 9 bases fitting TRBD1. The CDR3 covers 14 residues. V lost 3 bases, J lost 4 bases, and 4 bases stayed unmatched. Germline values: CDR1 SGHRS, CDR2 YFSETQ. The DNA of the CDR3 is TGCGCCAGCAGCTCGGGACAGGGCACCTATGGCTACACCTTC. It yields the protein CASSSGQGTYGYTF.

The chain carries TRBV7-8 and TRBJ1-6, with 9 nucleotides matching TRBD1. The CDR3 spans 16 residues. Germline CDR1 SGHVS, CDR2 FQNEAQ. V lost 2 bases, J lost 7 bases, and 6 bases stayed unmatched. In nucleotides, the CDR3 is TGTGCCAGCAGCTTAACCCGGGACAGGGTGAATTCACCCCTCCACTTT. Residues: CASSLTRDRVNSPLHF.

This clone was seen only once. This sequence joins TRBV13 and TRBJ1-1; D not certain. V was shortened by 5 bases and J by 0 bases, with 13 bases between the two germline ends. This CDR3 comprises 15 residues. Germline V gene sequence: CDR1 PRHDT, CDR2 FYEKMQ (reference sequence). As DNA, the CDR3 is TGTGCCAGCAGCGGGGAGCGCCACATGAACACTGAAGCTTTCTTT. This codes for CASSGERHMNTEAFF.

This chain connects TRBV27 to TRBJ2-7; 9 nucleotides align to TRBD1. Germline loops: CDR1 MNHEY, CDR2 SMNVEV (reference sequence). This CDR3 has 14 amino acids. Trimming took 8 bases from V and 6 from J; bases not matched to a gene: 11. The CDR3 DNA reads TGTGCCAGCTCCCGGCCGGGACAGGGTGTCGAGCAGTACTTC. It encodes CASSRPGQGVEQYF.